The clone carrying this T cell receptor (beta chain) was observed a few times. Antigen specificity is unknown. The CDR3 regions of TCR beta were amplified from RNA transcripts. First-round RT-PCR of the TCR CDR3 relied on the HTBI primer set. Each CDR3 protein is one row after TCRdb ran MiXCR on the multiplex PCR reads. Among about 500,000 distinct CDR3 sequences listed, approximately 16% were seen once. These data come from a study of T cells in Graves' hyperthyroidism and ophthalmopathy. Whole-study findings and limits: Among clonotypes expanded in thyroid above 0.001, most were also found in blood. Model predictions of ophthalmopathy came a median roughly 6.7 months before onset.

When ophthalmopathy did not progress within 18 months, Graves' hyperthyroidism was considered stable. Diagnosis rested on symptoms, serum thyroxine and TRAb, thyroid ultrasound, and orbital computed tomography. The V gene lost 5 bases and the J gene lost 4 bases, with 15 bases spanning the gap. From germline, CDR1 is MDHEN and CDR2 SYDVKM. The CDR3 sequence is 16 residues long. The V gene is TRBV28, the J gene TRBJ2-6; D could derive from TRBD1 or TRBD2 (5 bases each). The sequenced material came from blood. This sequence originates from a woman under 30 with Graves' hyperthyroidism. The CDR3 coding sequence is TGTGCCAGCAGTCTCCCCGGGGCGGCAGGGGCCAACGTCCTGACTTTC. Protein sequence: CASSLPGAAGANVLTF.